The 26 T cell receptor beta chains presented below share a single source sample, sequenced in a study of T-cell memory formation after mild COVID-19. TCRdb itself ran the 5' RACE reads through MiXCR, one entry per CDR3 protein. Seen here are about 340,000 distinct CDR3 sequences, more than 15% observed once, and the top ten hold more than 20%. Sequencing used PBMCs or a T cell subset sorted from them (not recorded which). Receptors originate from a man younger than 35 who had mild COVID-19 (a few samples of this study predate the infection). Cell type and time point are not known.

The V gene is TRBV7-9, the J gene TRBJ2-7, with 7 bases that match TRBD1. The CDR3 length is 16 residues. V shed 4 bases and J 0 bases; nucleotides not matched to a gene: 9. Germline V lookup: CDR1 SEHNR, CDR2 FQNEAQ (reference sequence). CDR3 amino acids: CASSSSDRYSSYEQYF. The CDR3 nucleotides are TGTGCCAGCAGCTCCTCGGACAGGTACAGCTCCTACGAGCAGTACTTC.

This clonotype showed up just a few times. The chain couples TRBV29-1 to TRBJ2-7; 10 bases are shared with TRBD1. In germline, CDR1 is SQVTM, CDR2 ANQGSEA. J lost 4 bases, V lost 7 bases, and 4 bases had no gene match. This CDR3 is 12 amino acids long. CDR3 region: CSAGQGWYEQYF. The CDR3 DNA follows: TGCAGCGCGGGACAGGGGTGGTACGAGCAGTACTTC.

This clonotype was detected only once. J is TRBJ1-5 and V is TRBV20-1, with TRBD1 as a possible D gene (5 bases). V was pared by 3 bases and J by 9 bases, with 15 bases between. Germline V gives CDR1 DFQATT, CDR2 SNEGSKA (reference sequence). This CDR3 is 13 amino acids long. The CDR3 spells CSASSGGAPPQHF. DNA of the CDR3: TGCAGTGCTAGTTCGGGGGGAGCCCCGCCCCAGCATTTT.

As DNA, the CDR3 is TGTGCCAGCAGAGGGGGACTAGCGGAACTAGATACGCAGTATTTT. Its translation is CASRGGLAELDTQYF. The chain uses TRBV7-9 and TRBJ2-3, with 11 nucleotides matching TRBD2. Germline trimming cut 6 bases from V and 5 bases from J; bases unmatched to any gene: 7. Germline CDR1 SEHNR, CDR2 FQNEAQ (reference sequence). This CDR3 region has 15 residues. The whole variable domain, remainder taken from reference TRBV7-9 and TRBJ2-3, is DTGVSQNPRHKITKRGQNVTFRCDPISEHNRLYWYRQTLGQGPEFLTYFQNEAQLEKSRLLSDRFSAERPKGSFSTLEIQRTEQGDSAMYLCASRGGLAELDTQYFGPGTRLTVL.

This clonotype has more than one count but fewer than ten. The V gene is TRBV6-5, the J gene TRBJ1-2; D remains unclear. CDR3 length: 13 amino acids. V was trimmed by 1 base and J by 6 bases, leaving 9 bases between them. Germline loops: CDR1 MNHEY, CDR2 SVGAGI. CDR3 bases: TGTGCCAGCAGTTACTTAAGGTCCAATGGCTACACCTTC. Protein: CASSYLRSNGYTF.

The table lists this clonotype with many counts. The V call is TRBV20-1, the J call TRBJ2-5; D not certain. Germline V gene sequence: CDR1 DFQATT, CDR2 SNEGSKA (reference sequence). V gave up 6 bases and J gave up 4 bases, with 9 bases separating them. CDR3 size: 11 residues. This CDR3 reads CSASPRETQYF. The CDR3 coding sequence is TGCAGTGCCAGCCCTCGAGAGACCCAGTACTTC.

The J gene is TRBJ1-5, the V gene TRBV29-1; D is possibly TRBD1 (5 bases). V lost 6 bases and J lost 3, with 12 bases in between. The germline gives CDR1 SQVTM, CDR2 ANQGSEA. The CDR3 spans 13 residues. The CDR3 sequence is CSVGWGNNQPQHF. CDR3 in DNA: TGCAGCGTGGGGTGGGGGAACAATCAGCCCCAGCATTTT.

The genes are TRBV6-2 or TRBV6-3 and TRBJ2-7, with D hard to call. The germline V and J ends were trimmed by 6 bases and 6 bases, with 15 bases remaining between them. Per germline, CDR1 MNHEY and CDR2 SVGEGT. The CDR3 is made up of 13 amino acids. The CDR3 DNA reads TGTGCCAGCAGATACGGGCCACCATCCGAGCAGTACTTC. Protein sequence: CASRYGPPSEQYF.

V usage is TRBV6-5 and J usage is TRBJ2-2; TRBD1 might be the D (6 bases). Trimming shortened V by 8 bases and J by 0 bases, and 13 bases separated the two germline ends. Germline V gene data show CDR1 as MNHEY and CDR2 as SVGAGI. The CDR3 runs 15 residues. Here the CDR3 reads CASGPGGANTGELFF. CDR3 nucleotide sequence: TGTGCCAGCGGACCTGGGGGCGCGAACACCGGGGAGCTGTTTTTT.

This clonotype was counted between two and nine times. The chain has TRBV19 and TRBJ2-1, with TRBD1 matching 7 bases. J gave up 5 bases and V 2 bases, and 6 bases lay outside the gene matches. The length of the CDR3 is 15 residues. CDR1 is LNHDA and CDR2 is SQIVND in the germline V gene (reference sequence). The CDR3, as DNA: TGTGCCAGTAGTATATACGGACAGGCAAACAATGAGCAGTTCTTC. Translated, it gives CASSIYGQANNEQFF. Complete variable domain (other parts from reference TRBV19 and TRBJ2-1): DGGITQSPKYLFRKEGQNVTLSCEQNLNHDAMYWYRQDPGQGLRLIYYSQIVNDFQKGDIAEGYSVSREKKESFPLTVTSAQKNPTAFYLCASSIYGQANNEQFFGPGTRLTVL.

A few counts support this clonotype. The rearrangement links TRBV29-1 to TRBJ1-4; TRBD1 is a possible D gene (6 bases). Germline CDR1 SQVTM, CDR2 ANQGSEA. Trimming took off 7 bases at V and 3 bases at J, with 12 bases between the two ends. The length of the CDR3 is 13 residues. The CDR3, as DNA: TGCAGCGGTAAACAGGGACCTAATGAAAAACTGTTTTTT. Its translation is CSGKQGPNEKLFF. The entire variable domain, with the rest obtained from reference TRBV29-1 and TRBJ1-4, is as follows: SAVISQKPSRDICQRGTSLTIQCQVDSQVTMMFWYRQQPGQSLTLIATANQGSEATYESGFVIDKFPISRPNLTFSTLTVSNMSPEDSSIYLCSGKQGPNEKLFFGSGTQLSVL.

This clonotype was counted only a few times. V is TRBV9 and J is TRBJ1-3; D is ambiguous. The V end lost 5 bases, the J end lost 0 bases, and 12 bases lay between the germline ends. Per germline, CDR1 SGDLS and CDR2 YYNGEE. The CDR3 length is 15 residues. This CDR3 reads CASSDGLFSGNTIYF. The CDR3 DNA follows: TGTGCCAGCAGTGACGGACTATTCTCTGGAAACACCATATATTTT. Variable domain in full (rest from reference TRBV9 and TRBJ1-3): DSGVTQTPKHLITATGQRVTLRCSPRSGDLSVYWYQQSLDQGLQFLIQYYNGEERAKGNILERFSAQQFPDLHSELNLSSLELGDSALYFCASSDGLFSGNTIYFGEGSWLTVV.

This clonotype was counted at least ten times. The rearrangement uses TRBV5-1 and TRBJ2-2; D is possibly TRBD2 (5 bases). The length of the CDR3 is 16 residues. Germline V gene lookup returns CDR1 SGHRS and CDR2 YFSETQ. Trimming took off 0 bases at V and 0 bases at J, with 9 bases between the two ends. CDR3 coding DNA: TGCGCCAGCAGCTTGGAGGTCGGGGCGAACACCGGGGAGCTGTTTTTT. Protein sequence: CASSLEVGANTGELFF. The full variable domain, its missing parts supplied by reference TRBV5-1 and TRBJ2-2, is KAGVTQTPRYLIKTRGQQVTLSCSPISGHRSVSWYQQTPGQGLQFLFEYFSETQRNKGNFPGRFSGRQFSNSRSEMNVSTLELGDSALYLCASSLEVGANTGELFFGEGSRLTVL.

The genes are TRBV7-9 and TRBJ2-2; perhaps TRBD2 as D (6 bases). From germline, CDR1 is SEHNR and CDR2 FQNEAQ (reference sequence). The V and J ends lost 5 bases and 3 bases respectively, with 16 bases between them. The CDR3 is made up of 16 amino acids. CDR3 sequence (DNA): TGTGCCAGCAGCCGCGGCGGGGCAAGGGACACCGGGGAGCTGTTTTTT. Translated: CASSRGGARDTGELFF.

The V gene is TRBV7-9, the J gene TRBJ2-7, with 9 bases fitting TRBD1. V lost 6 bases to trimming and J lost 6 bases; unmatched junction nucleotides: 9. The CDR3 contains 14 residues. Germline CDR1 and CDR2: SEHNR and FQNEAQ (reference sequence). This chain's CDR3 is CASSTGTGQGEQYF. CDR3 coding DNA: TGTGCCAGCAGTACCGGGACAGGGCAGGGCGAGCAGTACTTC.

This sequence joins TRBV29-1 and TRBJ2-4; D may be TRBD1 (5 bases). The CDR3 length is 13 residues. The V gene lost 4 bases and the J gene lost 4 bases, with 11 bases spanning the gap. Germline V CDR1 and CDR2: SQVTM, ANQGSEA. CDR3 loop: CSVARGTKNIQYF. The DNA of the CDR3 is TGCAGCGTTGCAAGGGGTACGAAAAACATTCAGTACTTC.

The V and J genes are TRBV19 and TRBJ2-6; D remains ambiguous. This CDR3 is built from 14 residues. CDR1 and CDR2 from the germline V gene are LNHDA and SQIVND (reference sequence). Trimming stripped 5 bases from V and 0 bases from J, with 5 bases between. The CDR3 DNA reads TGTGCCAGTAGTGCCCCCTCTGGGGCCAACGTCCTGACTTTC. It translates to CASSAPSGANVLTF.

This clonotype turned up a few times. This chain uses TRBV5-4 with TRBJ1-2; TRBD1 is a possible D gene (6 bases). Germline V gives CDR1 SGHNT, CDR2 YYREEE (reference sequence). The length of the CDR3 is 14 residues. V lost 4 bases to trimming and J lost 7 bases, with 17 bases between them. Written as DNA, the CDR3 is TGTGCCAGCAGCATTGGGGGCACGAGAGGTGGCTACACCTTC. Translated: CASSIGGTRGGYTF.

The chain has TRBV7-3 and TRBJ1-1; tentatively, D is TRBD1 (5 bases). Trimming cost V 1 base and J 1 base, with 19 bases left between them. Germline loops: CDR1 SGHTA, CDR2 FQGTGA. The CDR3 sequence is 18 residues long. CDR3: CASSLKFMGVGANTEAFF. CDR3 nucleotides: TGTGCCAGCAGCTTAAAGTTCATGGGGGTTGGGGCGAACACTGAAGCTTTCTTT. The full variable domain, completed using reference TRBV7-3 and TRBJ1-1, is GAGVSQTPSNKVTEKGKYVELRCDPISGHTALYWYRQSLGQGPEFLIYFQGTGAADDSGLPNDRFFAVRPEGSVSTLKIQRTERGDSAVYLCASSLKFMGVGANTEAFFGQGTRLTVV.

This clonotype was found many times. V gene TRBV7-2 combines with J gene TRBJ2-3; D call uncertain. Deletions cut 1 base from V and 6 bases from J, with 11 bases between. Germline assignment: CDR1 SGHTA and CDR2 FQGNSA. This CDR3 spans 14 amino acids. The CDR3 DNA follows: TGTGCCAGCAGCTTAGACCAGCTCTGGGATACGCAGTATTTT. Translation: CASSLDQLWDTQYF. Using reference TRBV7-2 and TRBJ2-3 for the parts outside the CDR3, the full variable domain is GAGVSQSPSNKVTEKGKDVELRCDPISGHTALYWYRQSLGQGLEFLIYFQGNSAPDKSGLPSDRFSAERTGGSVSTLTIQRTQQEDSAVYLCASSLDQLWDTQYFGPGTRLTVL.

This clonotype was detected ten times or more. The J gene is TRBJ2-6, the V gene TRBV5-1; D remains ambiguous. V lost 2 bases to trimming and J lost 0 bases, with 12 bases between them. The CDR3 covers 17 residues. Germline-derived CDR1 and CDR2 are SGHRS and YFSETQ. The CDR3 is CASSFGDTSSGANVLTF. The CDR3 bases are TGCGCCAGCAGCTTTGGCGATACGAGCTCTGGGGCCAACGTCCTGACTTTC.

This clonotype turned up a few times. A much larger clone lies a single base off, so this may be a read error. This chain links TRBV12-3 or TRBV12-4 with TRBJ2-5; a weak D match, TRBD1 (6 bases). Trimming stripped 6 bases from V and 2 bases from J, with 10 bases between. This CDR3 comprises 13 residues. For the CDR3, the DNA is TGTGCCAGCAGCATAAGGGGGCAAGAGACCCAGTACTTC. Its protein product is CASSIRGQETQYF.

In its sample, this clonotype was seen many times. CDR3 coding DNA: TGTGCCACCAGTGATTTGGGGGGGAACTCCTACAATGAGCAGTTCTTC. It yields the protein CATSDLGGNSYNEQFF. The chain combines TRBV24-1 with TRBJ2-1, with a possible D match to TRBD2 (6 bases). From germline, CDR1 is KGHDR and CDR2 SFDVKD. V was pared by 0 bases and J by 0 bases, with 8 bases between. CDR3 length equals 16 residues.

Only a few counts were recorded for this clonotype. The rearrangement uses TRBV5-1 and TRBJ2-5; a weak D match, TRBD2 (6 bases). Trimming left V 3 bases short and J 1 base short, with 16 bases between. Germline V gene data show CDR1 as SGHRS and CDR2 as YFSETQ. CDR3 size: 16 residues. CDR3 nucleotides: TGCGCCAGCAGCTGGACTTCTGGAGGGGCCCAAGAGACCCAGTACTTC. Translated, it gives CASSWTSGGAQETQYF. The full variable domain, rest sourced from reference TRBV5-1 and TRBJ2-5, is KAGVTQTPRYLIKTRGQQVTLSCSPISGHRSVSWYQQTPGQGLQFLFEYFSETQRNKGNFPGRFSGRQFSNSRSEMNVSTLELGDSALYLCASSWTSGGAQETQYFGPGTRLLVL.

This clonotype came up a few times. The V and J genes are TRBV4-1 and TRBJ2-2; D unclear. The length of the CDR3 is 15 residues. CDR1 is MGHRA, CDR2 YSYEKL, per germline. V was pared by 1 base and J by 4 bases, with 10 bases between. The CDR3 nucleotides read TGCGCCAGCAGCCAAGTGGAAGGCAGCACCGGGGAGCTGTTTTTT. It yields the protein CASSQVEGSTGELFF.

The CDR3 sequence is CSATTGTGYTGELFF. CDR3 nucleotide sequence: TGCAGTGCCACAACCGGGACAGGCTACACCGGGGAGCTGTTTTTT. V and J are TRBV20-1 and TRBJ2-2; 8 bases are a match to TRBD1. With 6 bases clipped from V and 3 bases from J, the junction kept 9 bases outside the gene matches. CDR1 DFQATT and CDR2 SNEGSKA come from the germline V gene (reference sequence). CDR3 length: 15 amino acids.